A single sample gave rise to the 18 T cell receptor beta chains below, sequenced in a study of shared T cell receptors in the human thymus. Libraries were prepared by immunoSEQ multiplex PCR; TCRdb keeps only in-frame clonotypes and omits some of them. The table records 700,000 or so clones, approximately 85% of them present only once. These same records also appear under a second study, on human thymus T cells.

Sequencing used thymocytes. These receptors were collected from a girl less than two years old with a congenital heart defect.

The V gene is TRBV19, the J gene TRBJ2-1; 9 bases match TRBD1. The germline V gene has CDR1 LNHDA and CDR2 SQIVND (reference sequence). V shed 5 bases and J 6 bases; nucleotides not matched to a gene: 8. This CDR3 is built from 15 residues. In nucleotides, the CDR3 is TGTGCCAGTAGTGCTGGGACAGGGTTCGTCAATGAGCAGTTCTTC. It is translated as CASSAGTGFVNEQFF.

V is TRBV18 and J is TRBJ1-2, with D unresolved. The CDR3 contains 16 residues. Trimming removed 6 bases from V and 2 bases from J, with 19 bases in between. CDR1 and CDR2 (germline): KGHSH, LQKENI. Here the CDR3 reads CASSLNRSASNYGYTF. The CDR3 DNA is TGTGCCAGCTCGCTAAATCGGAGTGCTTCCAACTATGGCTACACCTTC. The whole variable domain, filled in from reference TRBV18 and TRBJ1-2, reads NAGVMQNPRHLVRRRGQEARLRCSPMKGHSHVYWYRQLPEEGLKFMVYLQKENIIDESGMPKERFSAEFPKEGPSILRIQQVVRGDSAAYFCASSLNRSASNYGYTFGSGTRLTVV.

The CDR3 sequence: CASSQDAALAGAYNEQFF. The CDR3 bases are TGTGCCAGCAGCCAAGATGCTGCCCTAGCGGGGGCCTACAATGAGCAGTTCTTC. V usage is TRBV4-2 and J usage is TRBJ2-1; 10 nucleotides match TRBD2. CDR3 length equals 18 residues. Germline trimming cut 0 bases from V and 2 bases from J; bases unmatched to any gene: 7. Looked up from germline, CDR1 is LGHNA and CDR2 is YNFKEQ.

V and J are TRBV5-1 and TRBJ2-2, with 9 positions matching TRBD1. The V gene end was trimmed by 3 bases and the J gene end by 4 bases; junction bases not matched to a gene: 19. Per germline, CDR1 SGHRS and CDR2 YFSETQ. CDR3 length: 20 amino acids. The CDR3 region is CASSSDRGNPLFTGTGELFF. For the CDR3, the DNA is TGCGCCAGCAGCTCCGACAGGGGGAATCCATTGTTCACGGGCACCGGGGAGCTGTTTTTT.

This clone was detected only once. V usage is TRBV7-6 and J usage is TRBJ1-1, with 7 nucleotides matching TRBD1. There are 18 residues in the CDR3. CDR1 and CDR2 (germline): SGHVS, FNYEAQ. The ends lost 1 base at V and 5 bases at J; junction bases unmatched: 16. This CDR3 reads CASSLGVFLEGARTEAFF. For the CDR3, the DNA is TGTGCCAGCAGCTTAGGGGTTTTTCTGGAGGGGGCTAGGACTGAAGCTTTCTTT.

The rearrangement uses TRBV7-9 and TRBJ2-5; tentatively, D is TRBD1 (6 bases). Germline CDR1 is SEHNR and CDR2 is FQNEAQ (reference sequence). V was clipped by 1 base and J by 4 bases, with 16 bases between them. The length of the CDR3 is 16 residues. The CDR3 coding sequence is TGTGCCAGCAGCTTAGAACAGGACAGAAACTTAGAGACCCAGTACTTC. It translates to CASSLEQDRNLETQYF. Drawing the rest from reference TRBV7-9 and TRBJ2-5, the complete variable domain is DTGVSQNPRHKITKRGQNVTFRCDPISEHNRLYWYRQTLGQGPEFLTYFQNEAQLEKSRLLSDRFSAERPKGSFSTLEIQRTEQGDSAMYLCASSLEQDRNLETQYFGPGTRLLVL.

The chain links TRBV10-3 to TRBJ2-1; 12 positions agree with TRBD2. Germline loops: CDR1 ENHRY, CDR2 SYGVKD. The V segment lost 3 bases and the J segment 4 bases; nucleotides outside the gene matches: 4. This CDR3 has 16 residues. For the CDR3, the DNA is TGTGCCATCAGTGACCTTACTAGCGGGGGGTACAATGAGCAGTTCTTC. Its protein product is CAISDLTSGGYNEQFF.

This chain links TRBV11-2 with TRBJ1-1, with a tentative D call TRBD1 (5 bases). Germline lookup yields CDR1 SGHAT and CDR2 FQNNGV. CDR3 length: 15 residues. V lost 5 bases, J lost 0 bases, and 13 bases lay in between. The CDR3 region has the DNA TGTGCCAGCAGCATCCTACAGGTCATGAACACTGAAGCTTTCTTT. Its protein is CASSILQVMNTEAFF. Full variable domain (missing parts from reference TRBV11-2 and TRBJ1-1): EAGVAQSPRYKIIEKRQSVAFWCNPISGHATLYWYQQILGQGPKLLIQFQNNGVVDDSQLPKDRFSAERLKGVDSTLKIQPAKLEDSAVYLCASSILQVMNTEAFFGQGTRLTVV.

CDR3: CATAPRGSGSGNTIYF. Written as DNA, the CDR3 is TGTGCCACCGCCCCCAGGGGCTCCGGGTCTGGAAACACCATATATTTT. This chain joins TRBV15 and TRBJ1-3; tentative D call: TRBD1 (6 bases). CDR3 size: 16 residues. Germline V gives CDR1 LNHNV, CDR2 YYDKDF (reference sequence). The V end was cut by 8 bases, the J end by 1 base, with 18 bases between.

The chain has TRBV7-2 and TRBJ2-5; 9 bases map to TRBD2. Germline CDR1 and CDR2: SGHTA and FQGNSA. V gave up 3 bases and J gave up 3 bases; unmatched junction bases: 8. This CDR3 has 16 residues. CDR3 protein: CASSFSGGVGKETQYF. CDR3 bases: TGTGCCAGCAGCTTTAGCGGGGGAGTTGGTAAAGAGACCCAGTACTTC.

This sequence joins TRBV4-1 and TRBJ2-7; 8 nucleotides match TRBD1. Germline CDR1 is MGHRA and CDR2 is YSYEKL. The CDR3 runs 18 residues. Germline trimming cut 0 bases from V and 3 bases from J; bases unmatched to any gene: 13. In DNA, the CDR3 is TGCGCCAGCAGCCAAGATTCCGACAGGGGCCCCTCAATCTACGAGCAGTACTTC. It specifies CASSQDSDRGPSIYEQYF.

The chain uses TRBV18 and TRBJ1-6; a weak D match, TRBD1 (6 bases). V was trimmed by 1 base and J by 5 bases, leaving 15 bases between them. Germline-derived CDR1 and CDR2 are KGHSH and LQKENI. The CDR3 length is 17 residues. CDR3 protein: CASSPLVQGGDNSPLHF. Written as DNA, the CDR3 is TGTGCCAGCTCACCACTGGTACAGGGTGGGGATAATTCACCCCTCCACTTT. Variable domain in full (rest from reference TRBV18 and TRBJ1-6): NAGVMQNPRHLVRRRGQEARLRCSPMKGHSHVYWYRQLPEEGLKFMVYLQKENIIDESGMPKERFSAEFPKEGPSILRIQQVVRGDSAAYFCASSPLVQGGDNSPLHFGNGTRLTVT.

This chain links TRBV6-1 with TRBJ1-2; TRBD1 matches 7 bases. V trimming: 2 bases; J trimming: 5 bases; junction bases outside the gene matches: 8. Germline CDR1 is MNHNS and CDR2 is SASEGT. CDR3 length equals 15 residues. CDR3 protein: CASSESGQAPYGYTF. The CDR3 DNA sequence: TGTGCCAGCAGTGAATCAGGACAGGCTCCATATGGCTACACCTTC.

This sequence joins TRBV10-3 and TRBJ1-1; D is uncertain. Per the germline V gene, CDR1 is ENHRY and CDR2 is SYGVKD. The V end lost 7 bases, the J end lost 1 base, and 19 bases lay between the germline ends. CDR3 size: 16 residues. CDR3 coding DNA: TGTGCCATCAAGAATCGGAGGAGTAGCCAGAACACTGAAGCTTTCTTT. It yields the protein CAIKNRRSSQNTEAFF.

The V and J genes are TRBV18 and TRBJ2-2; 12 nucleotides agree with TRBD1. Germline V gene sequence: CDR1 KGHSH, CDR2 LQKENI. V shed 3 bases and J 7 bases; nucleotides not matched to a gene: 6. This CDR3 region has 16 residues. The CDR3 DNA follows: TGTGCCAGCTCACCCCCGGGACAGGGGGCTGGCGGGGAGCTGTTTTTT. Protein sequence: CASSPPGQGAGGELFF.

The chain recombines TRBV6-5 with TRBJ1-2; D not resolved. Deletions cut 5 bases from V and 1 base from J, with 11 bases between. Germline CDR1 is MNHEY and CDR2 is SVGAGI. This CDR3 has 14 residues. In DNA form, the CDR3 reads TGTGCCAGCAGTCGCAATCAGATTAACTATGGCTACACCTTC. It translates to CASSRNQINYGYTF.

The CDR3 here is CASSPEAGMRGETQYF. CDR3 nucleotide sequence: TGTGCCAGCAGCCCCGAGGCGGGGATGAGGGGAGAGACCCAGTACTTC. This chain uses TRBV9 with TRBJ2-5, with D possibly matching TRBD2 (6 bases). The V and J ends lost 4 bases and 4 bases respectively, with 20 bases between them. There are 16 residues in the CDR3. CDR1 and CDR2 (germline): SGDLS, YYNGEE.

This chain joins TRBV9 and TRBJ1-2; weak D call: TRBD1 (5 bases). V was shortened by 5 bases and J by 7 bases, with 21 bases between the two germline ends. Germline V CDR1 and CDR2: SGDLS, YYNGEE. The CDR3 covers 15 residues. The CDR3 sequence is CASRAPLDSLSGYTF. CDR3 bases: TGTGCCAGCAGAGCCCCCCTAGACAGCCTTAGTGGCTACACCTTC.